A selection of T cell receptor beta chains follows, all from one sample in a study of control samples from healthy donors and cancer patients. Profiling relied on immunoSEQ multiplex PCR, and the TCRdb table lists in-frame clones only, not all of them. The sample consists of roughly 73,000 clones, around 92% of them appearing once. Sequenced sample: blood. These receptor sequences come from an older woman in good health. CDR3s include the opening cysteine and the closing phenylalanine or tryptophan. The D gene is left open where the match is weak. Not all rows give a size; the values are once, few, many and, for expanded clones, a class.

v_call	clone_size	j_call	d_call	cdr3_aa	cdr3_nt
TRBV28	-	TRBJ1-5	TRBD1	CASSPIQGNQPQHF	TGTGCCAGCAGTCCGATACAGGGGAATCAGCCCCAGCATTTT
TRBV7-9	-	TRBJ2-7	TRBD2	CASSPTSGSLGQYF	TGTGCCAGCAGCCCCACTAGCGGGAGTCTCGGGCAGTACTTC
TRBV27	-	TRBJ1-1	TRBD1	CASSPLQGAGTEAFF	TGTGCCAGCAGTCCGTTACAGGGGGCCGGCACTGAAGCTTTCTTT
TRBV7-9	once	TRBJ1-4	TRBD1	CASSLATGQSNEKLFF	TGTGCCAGCAGCTTAGCGACGGGACAGTCTAATGAAAAACTGTTTTTT
TRBV15	once	TRBJ2-5	-	CATSQRRQETQYF	TGTGCCACCAGCCAGCGGAGACAAGAGACCCAGTACTTC
TRBV6-1	-	TRBJ1-4	TRBD1	CASSELGRGRLRDEKLFF	TGTGCCAGCAGTGAATTGGGCAGGGGGAGGTTGAGAGATGAAAAACTGTTTTTT
TRBV12-3/TRBV12-4	-	TRBJ1-2	-	CASSFGRGYGYTF	TGTGCCAGCAGCTTCGGCCGAGGCTATGGCTACACCTTC
TRBV30	-	TRBJ1-2	-	CAWSPGEGYTF	TGTGCCTGGAGTCCCGGAGAGGGCTACACCTTC
TRBV4-1	-	TRBJ1-2	-	CASSQIRRQGNYGYTF	TGCGCCAGCAGCCAAATAAGGCGGCAGGGGAACTATGGCTACACCTTC
TRBV30	-	TRBJ2-1	TRBD2	CAWSAGLAGINEQFF	TGTGCCTGGAGCGCGGGACTAGCGGGAATCAATGAGCAGTTCTTC
TRBV20-1	once	TRBJ1-1	-	CSASRGLNTEAFF	TGCAGTGCTAGTAGGGGTTTGAACACTGAAGCTTTCTTT
TRBV5-4	-	TRBJ2-1	-	CASSLGVGAYNEQFF	TGTGCCAGCAGCCTGGGGGTTGGGGCCTACAATGAGCAGTTCTTC
TRBV14	-	TRBJ2-5	-	CASSQVGTGRSETQYF	TGTGCCAGCAGCCAAGTAGGGACGGGGAGGAGCGAGACCCAGTACTTC
TRBV6-5	-	TRBJ1-1	-	CASSYRGGEAFF	TGTGCCAGCAGTTACAGGGGGGGCGAAGCTTTCTTT
TRBV7-9	-	TRBJ2-5	TRBD2	CASSLGLAGGGETQYF	TGTGCCAGCAGCTTAGGACTAGCGGGAGGAGGAGAGACCCAGTACTTC
TRBV30	-	TRBJ1-1	-	CAWSVWESTEAFF	TGTGCCTGGAGTGTGTGGGAGAGCACTGAAGCTTTCTTT
TRBV19	-	TRBJ1-3	-	CASRPEGGNTIYF	TGTGCCAGTCGCCCCGAGGGGGGAAACACCATATATTTT
TRBV4-2	-	TRBJ2-7	-	CASSQPPGDTTYEQYF	TGTGCCAGCAGCCAACCCCCCGGGGACACAACCTACGAGCAGTACTTC
TRBV9	-	TRBJ2-2	TRBD1	CASSVTGDGGELFF	TGTGCCAGCAGCGTGACAGGGGACGGCGGGGAGCTGTTTTTT
TRBV4-3	-	TRBJ2-3	-	CASSQSHEVDTQYF	TGCGCCAGCAGCCAATCCCATGAAGTAGATACGCAGTATTTT
TRBV9	-	TRBJ1-5	TRBD1	CASSVGTGGGQPQHF	TGTGCCAGCAGCGTAGGGACAGGGGGTGGACAGCCCCAGCATTTT
TRBV4-3	-	TRBJ1-1	-	CASSPMRQRNTEAFF	TGCGCCAGCAGCCCTATGAGGCAACGAAACACTGAAGCTTTCTTT
TRBV13	-	TRBJ2-7	-	CASSLRPYEQYF	TGTGCCAGCAGCCTTCGACCTTACGAGCAGTACTTC
TRBV19	few	TRBJ1-3	-	CASSSPGGTGNTIYF	TGTGCCAGTAGTTCCCCGGGCGGAACTGGAAACACCATATATTTT
TRBV7-2	-	TRBJ1-4	TRBD1	CASSSEGSGGEKLFF	TGTGCCAGCAGTTCCGAAGGGTCAGGGGGGGAAAAACTGTTTTTT
TRBV6-4	-	TRBJ2-3	-	CASSAPSYRTDTQYF	TGTGCCAGCAGTGCTCCCTCATATCGCACAGATACGCAGTATTTT
TRBV19	-	TRBJ1-1	-	CASSIVPSLMNTEAFF	TGTGCCAGTAGTATAGTACCCAGCCTAATGAACACTGAAGCTTTCTTT
TRBV25-1	-	TRBJ2-1	-	CASSEGTRSSYNEQFF	TGTGCCAGCAGTGAAGGGACGCGAAGCTCCTACAATGAGCAGTTCTTC
TRBV27	-	TRBJ1-1	-	CASSPLQLNTEAFF	TGTGCCAGCAGTCCTCTACAGCTGAACACTGAAGCTTTCTTT
TRBV28	-	TRBJ1-1	-	CASSPGQRSAFF	TGTGCCAGCAGCCCAGGACAGCGATCAGCTTTCTTT
TRBV4-2	few	TRBJ1-1	-	CASSSGRGVGTEAFF	TGTGCCAGCAGCTCGGGCCGAGGGGTGGGCACTGAAGCTTTCTTT
TRBV6-6	once	TRBJ2-7	TRBD2	CASSLLAESYEQYF	TGTGCCAGCAGCCTACTAGCGGAAAGCTACGAGCAGTACTTC
TRBV5-4	-	TRBJ2-7	TRBD2	CASSSSGRYEQYF	TGTGCCAGCAGCTCTAGCGGGAGGTACGAGCAGTACTTC